This TCR beta chain is drawn from a study of spatial heterogeneity in lung cancer (dated by TCRdb to between 2018 and 2021). Some background on the complete study: More beta-chain than alpha-chain transcripts were consistently detected, likely reflecting higher beta-chain transcript abundance. In the raw uncorrected reads, each unique combination of TCR and UMI appeared on average more than ten times. In non-small cell lung cancer, the study made a quantitative comparison of TCR alpha and beta repertoires among multiple tumor regions, matched nontumor lung and blood. Nonsynonymous mutation counts, determined by whole-exome sequencing of tumor tissue, were related to TCR repertoire features. Both alpha and beta chains were TCR-sequenced in around 220 tumor regions, roughly 70 matched nontumor lung samples and some 56 PBMC samples obtained at surgery.

This clonotype was recorded at least ten times. Which antigen it targets is not known. No base quality information exists; no much larger clone differs at one position. Preparation of the library involved 5' RACE. Sequencing took place on a NextSeq 500. The TCR library protocol attached a unique molecular identifier to each TCR cDNA molecule to allow correction of PCR and sequencing errors. The paper's processing steps were these. Decombinator tools were used for TCR identification, UMI-based error correction and CDR3 extraction. TCRs above a frequency of 2 per 1,000, corresponding to the top 1% of the tumor frequency distribution, were defined as expanded. Renyi diversity was computed with the R vegan package after each repertoire had been subsampled 100 times to 5,000 TCRs. To build CDR3 similarity networks, amino acid triplet string-kernel similarity was used, and CDR3s were connected when their pairwise similarity was above 0.82. The raw public reads went through TCRdb reprocessing: fastp at Q25, MiXCR clone calling, in-frame beta chains kept. Merged by CDR3 protein, the rows form single entries marked with the most common genes and DNA. The V and J calls shown here were made by TCRdb, not taken from the authors' results. The table for this sample lists about 39,000 distinct CDR3 sequences; roughly 5.8% of them were counted only once. The ten most abundant clones make up roughly 11% of the sample.

From the cysteine through the phenylalanine, the CDR3 covers 13 amino acids. Kept here is only the CDR3 DNA, which spans 39 bases and is read in frame from base 1. V is pared back by 1 base and J by 6 bases, with 7 bases lying between the germline termini. In light of the paper, this sample's time point label describes: sample taken at primary tumor resection. Whole RNA extracted from tumor and nontumor lung tissue, or from cryopreserved PBMC samples, was used for TCR sequencing without cell sorting. Samples were obtained from roughly 72 patients with early-stage, untreated non-small cell lung cancer from the lung TRACERx cohort. Only patients for whom sufficient RNA was available from at least two tumor regions were selected for TCR sequencing. The investigation overall reported the following: Confirming at a functional level the hypothesis that regional TCRs recognize regional mutations was considered to require additional single-cell paired TCR alpha and beta sequencing. Ubiquitous expanded tumor TCRs were detected in blood more often at tumor resection than at routine follow-up.

This clonotype was obtained from a male donor with early-stage non-small cell lung cancer. The starting material was PBMCs, obtained at surgery. In this chain, TRBV12-3 or TRBV12-4 is recombined with TRBJ1-5, with no confidently assigned D gene. CDR3 sequence: CASSLGAGQPQHF. The base sequence is TGTGCCAGCAGTTTAGGGGCAGGTCAGCCCCAGCATTTT.